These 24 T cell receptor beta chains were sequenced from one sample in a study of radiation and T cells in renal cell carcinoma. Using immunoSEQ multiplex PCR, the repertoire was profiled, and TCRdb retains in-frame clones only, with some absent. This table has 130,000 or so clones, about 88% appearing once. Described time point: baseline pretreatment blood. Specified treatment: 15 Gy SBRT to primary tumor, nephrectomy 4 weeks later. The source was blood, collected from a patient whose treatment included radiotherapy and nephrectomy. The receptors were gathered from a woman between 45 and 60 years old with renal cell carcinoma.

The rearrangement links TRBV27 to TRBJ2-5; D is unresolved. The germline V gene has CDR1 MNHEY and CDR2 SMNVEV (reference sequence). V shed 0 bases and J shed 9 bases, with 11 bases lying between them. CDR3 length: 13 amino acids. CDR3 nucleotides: TGTGCCAGCAGTTTATCGTCTCAGTATCCCCAGTACTTC. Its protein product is CASSLSSQYPQYF.

This chain's CDR3 is CASSPGQGSGNTIYF. In nucleotides, the CDR3 is TGTGCCAGCAGCCCCGGGCAGGGTTCTGGAAACACCATATATTTT. This chain connects TRBV5-5 to TRBJ1-3, with D possibly being TRBD1 (5 bases). Per the germline V gene, CDR1 is SGHKS and CDR2 is YYEKEE (reference sequence). CDR3 length: 15 amino acids. The V end lost 4 bases, the J end lost 1 base, and 12 bases lay between the germline ends.

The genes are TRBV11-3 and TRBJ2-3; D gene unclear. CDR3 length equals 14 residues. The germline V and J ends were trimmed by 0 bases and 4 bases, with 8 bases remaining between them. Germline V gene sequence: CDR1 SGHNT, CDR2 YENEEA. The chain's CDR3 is CASSLDRRSDTQYF. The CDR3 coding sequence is TGTGCCAGCAGCTTAGATAGGCGATCAGATACGCAGTATTTT.

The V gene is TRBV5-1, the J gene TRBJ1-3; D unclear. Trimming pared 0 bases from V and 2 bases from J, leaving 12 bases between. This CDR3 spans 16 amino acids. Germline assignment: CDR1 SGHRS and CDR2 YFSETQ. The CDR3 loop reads CASSLGAVGAGNTIYF. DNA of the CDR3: TGCGCCAGCAGCTTGGGTGCTGTCGGCGCTGGAAACACCATATATTTT.

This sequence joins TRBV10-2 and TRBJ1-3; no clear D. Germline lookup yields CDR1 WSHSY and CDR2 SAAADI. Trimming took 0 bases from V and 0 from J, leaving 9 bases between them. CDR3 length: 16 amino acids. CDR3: CASSESGVNSGNTIYF. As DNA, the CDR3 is TGCGCCAGCAGTGAGTCCGGGGTTAACTCTGGAAACACCATATATTTT.

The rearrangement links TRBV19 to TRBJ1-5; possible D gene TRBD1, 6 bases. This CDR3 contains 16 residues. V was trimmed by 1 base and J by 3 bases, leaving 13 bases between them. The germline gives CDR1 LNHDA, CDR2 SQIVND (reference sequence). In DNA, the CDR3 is TGTGCCAGTAGTATAGCTAGGCAGGGGTACAATCAGCCCCAGCATTTT. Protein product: CASSIARQGYNQPQHF.

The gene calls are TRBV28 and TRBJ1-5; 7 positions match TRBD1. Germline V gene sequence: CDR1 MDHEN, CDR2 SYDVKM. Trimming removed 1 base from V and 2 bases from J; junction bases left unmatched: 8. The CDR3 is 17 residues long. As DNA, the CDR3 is TGTGCCAGCAGTTTATATCCCGGGACAGAGGGCAATCAGCCCCAGCATTTT. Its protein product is CASSLYPGTEGNQPQHF. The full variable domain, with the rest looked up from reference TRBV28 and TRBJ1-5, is DVKVTQSSRYLVKRTGEKVFLECVQDMDHENMFWYRQDPGLGLRLIYFSYDVKMKEKGDIPEGYSVSREKKERFSLILESASTNQTSMYLCASSLYPGTEGNQPQHFGDGTRLSIL.

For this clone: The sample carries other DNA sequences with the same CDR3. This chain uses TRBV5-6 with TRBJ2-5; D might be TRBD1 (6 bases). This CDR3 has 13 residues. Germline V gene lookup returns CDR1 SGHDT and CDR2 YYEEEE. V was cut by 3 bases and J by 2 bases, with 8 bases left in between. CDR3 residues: CASSWDTQETQYF. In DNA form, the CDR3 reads TGTGCCAGCAGCTGGGACACGCAAGAGACCCAGTACTTC.

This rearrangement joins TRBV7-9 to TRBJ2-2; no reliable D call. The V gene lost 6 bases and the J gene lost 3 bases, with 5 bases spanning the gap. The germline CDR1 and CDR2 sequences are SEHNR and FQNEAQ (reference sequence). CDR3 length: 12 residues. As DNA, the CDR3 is TGTGCCAGCAGACCCCACACCGGGGAGCTGTTTTTT. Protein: CASRPHTGELFF.

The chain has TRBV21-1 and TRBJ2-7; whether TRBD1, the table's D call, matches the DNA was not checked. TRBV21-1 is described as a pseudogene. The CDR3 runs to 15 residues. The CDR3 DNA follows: TGTGCCAGCAGCCATACAGGGAACAGCTCCTACGAGCAGTACTTC. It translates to CASSHTGNSSYEQYF.

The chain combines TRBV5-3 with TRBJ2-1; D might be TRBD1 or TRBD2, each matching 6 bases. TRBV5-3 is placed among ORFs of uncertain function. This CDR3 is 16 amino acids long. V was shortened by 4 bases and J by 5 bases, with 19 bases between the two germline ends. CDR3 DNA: TGTGCCAGAAGCCTGTGGGGGGCCCCGGGACACAATGAGCAGTTCTTC. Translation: CARSLWGAPGHNEQFF.

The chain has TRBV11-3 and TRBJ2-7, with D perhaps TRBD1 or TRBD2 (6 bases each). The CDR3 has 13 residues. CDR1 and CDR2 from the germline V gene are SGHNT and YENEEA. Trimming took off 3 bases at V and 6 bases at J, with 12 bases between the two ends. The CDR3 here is CASSFRSGAEQYF. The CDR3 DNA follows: TGTGCCAGCAGCTTCAGATCGGGGGCCGAGCAGTACTTC.

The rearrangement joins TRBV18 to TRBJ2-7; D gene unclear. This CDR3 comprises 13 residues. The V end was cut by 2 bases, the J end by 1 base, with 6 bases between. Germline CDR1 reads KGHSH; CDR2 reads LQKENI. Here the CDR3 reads CASSPGTSYEQYF. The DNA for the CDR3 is TGTGCCAGCTCACCAGGTACATCCTACGAGCAGTACTTC. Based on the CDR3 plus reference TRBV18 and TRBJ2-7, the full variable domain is NAGVMQNPRHLVRRRGQEARLRCSPMKGHSHVYWYRQLPEEGLKFMVYLQKENIIDESGMPKERFSAEFPKEGPSILRIQQVVRGDSAAYFCASSPGTSYEQYFGPGTRLTVT.

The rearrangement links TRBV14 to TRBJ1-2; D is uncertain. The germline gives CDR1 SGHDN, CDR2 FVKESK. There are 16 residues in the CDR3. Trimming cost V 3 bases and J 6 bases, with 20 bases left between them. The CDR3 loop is CASSQIGPVGYNGYTF. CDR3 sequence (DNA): TGTGCCAGCAGCCAGATAGGTCCGGTTGGGTATAATGGCTACACCTTC.

CDR3 sequence: CASRGGNGEKLFF. Written as DNA, the CDR3 is TGTGCCAGTAGAGGGGGGAACGGTGAAAAACTGTTTTTT. The V and J genes are TRBV19 and TRBJ1-4; maybe TRBD1 (6 bases). The CDR3 is 13 amino acids. Trimming took 6 bases from V and 7 from J, leaving 12 bases between them. Germline V CDR1 and CDR2: LNHDA, SQIVND (reference sequence). The full variable domain, with the rest looked up from reference TRBV19 and TRBJ1-4, is DGGITQSPKYLFRKEGQNVTLSCEQNLNHDAMYWYRQDPGQGLRLIYYSQIVNDFQKGDIAEGYSVSREKKESFPLTVTSAQKNPTAFYLCASRGGNGEKLFFGSGTQLSVL.

As DNA, the CDR3 is TGTGCCAGCAGTTTACTACCGGGACAGGGAAATCAGCCCCAGCATTTT. Residues: CASSLLPGQGNQPQHF. The chain couples TRBV28 to TRBJ1-5, with 9 bases identical to TRBD1. J lost 4 bases, V lost 2 bases, and 6 bases had no gene match. Germline V gene sequence: CDR1 MDHEN, CDR2 SYDVKM. The CDR3 length is 16 residues.

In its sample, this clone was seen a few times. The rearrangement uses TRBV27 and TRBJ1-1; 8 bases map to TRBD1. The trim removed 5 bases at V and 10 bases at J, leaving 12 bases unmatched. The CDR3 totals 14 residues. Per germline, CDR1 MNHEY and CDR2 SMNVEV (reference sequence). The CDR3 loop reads CASSPYGGQGRAFF. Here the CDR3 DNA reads TGTGCCAGCAGTCCATATGGTGGACAGGGACGAGCTTTCTTT.

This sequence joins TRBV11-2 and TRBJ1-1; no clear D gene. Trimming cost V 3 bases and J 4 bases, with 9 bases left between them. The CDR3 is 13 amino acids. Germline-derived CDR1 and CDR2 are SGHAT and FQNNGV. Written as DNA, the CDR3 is TGTGCCAGCAGCTTTAATTCTCCCACTGAAGCTTTCTTT. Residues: CASSFNSPTEAFF.

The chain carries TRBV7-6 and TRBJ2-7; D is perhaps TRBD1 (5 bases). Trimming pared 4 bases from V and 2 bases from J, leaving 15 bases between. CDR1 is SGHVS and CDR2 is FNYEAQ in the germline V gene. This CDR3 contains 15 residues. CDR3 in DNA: TGTGCCAGCAGCTCCAAAAGGGGCCCGGCCTACGAGCAGTACTTC. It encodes CASSSKRGPAYEQYF.

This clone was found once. The CDR3: CASSSMGQKANTGELFF. Here the CDR3 DNA reads TGTGCCAGCAGCTCCATGGGACAGAAGGCGAACACCGGGGAGCTGTTTTTT. J is TRBJ2-2 and V is TRBV9, with 7 bases aligning to TRBD1. The junction had 9 bases not matched to a gene; V was cut back by 4 bases and J by 0 bases. The CDR3 extends over 17 amino acids. Germline V CDR1 and CDR2: SGDLS, YYNGEE.

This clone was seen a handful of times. The CDR3 sequence: CASSSSSYNSPLHF. DNA of the CDR3: TGTGCCAGCTCGTCGAGCTCCTATAATTCACCCCTCCACTTT. The chain is built from TRBV18 and TRBJ1-6; D is unclear. Trimming removed 6 bases at V and 0 bases at J, with 6 bases between. This CDR3 is 14 amino acids long. Germline V gene data show CDR1 as KGHSH and CDR2 as LQKENI.

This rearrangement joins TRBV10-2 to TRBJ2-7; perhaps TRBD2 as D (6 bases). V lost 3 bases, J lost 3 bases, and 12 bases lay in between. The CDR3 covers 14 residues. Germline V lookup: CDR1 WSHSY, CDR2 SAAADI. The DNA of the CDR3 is TGCGCCAGCAGTGAAAGTACTAGCAGCTACGAGCAGTACTTC. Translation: CASSESTSSYEQYF.

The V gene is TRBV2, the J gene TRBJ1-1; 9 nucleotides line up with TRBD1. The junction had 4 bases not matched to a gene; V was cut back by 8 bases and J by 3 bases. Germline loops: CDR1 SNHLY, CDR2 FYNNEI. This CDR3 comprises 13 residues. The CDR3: CASGRTGDTEAFF. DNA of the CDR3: TGTGCCAGCGGAAGGACAGGGGACACTGAAGCTTTCTTT. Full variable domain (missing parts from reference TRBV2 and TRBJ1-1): EPEVTQTPSHQVTQMGQEVILRCVPISNHLYFYWYRQILGQKVEFLVSFYNNEISEKSEIFDDQFSVERPDGSNFTLKIRSTKLEDSAMYFCASGRTGDTEAFFGQGTRLTVV.

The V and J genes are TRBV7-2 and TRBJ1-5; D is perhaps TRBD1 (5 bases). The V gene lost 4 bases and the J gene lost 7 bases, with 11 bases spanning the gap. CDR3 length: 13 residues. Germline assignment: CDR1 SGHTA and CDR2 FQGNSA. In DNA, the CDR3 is TGTGCCAGCAGCTCAGGGCTTCAACAGCCCCAGCATTTT. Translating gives CASSSGLQQPQHF.